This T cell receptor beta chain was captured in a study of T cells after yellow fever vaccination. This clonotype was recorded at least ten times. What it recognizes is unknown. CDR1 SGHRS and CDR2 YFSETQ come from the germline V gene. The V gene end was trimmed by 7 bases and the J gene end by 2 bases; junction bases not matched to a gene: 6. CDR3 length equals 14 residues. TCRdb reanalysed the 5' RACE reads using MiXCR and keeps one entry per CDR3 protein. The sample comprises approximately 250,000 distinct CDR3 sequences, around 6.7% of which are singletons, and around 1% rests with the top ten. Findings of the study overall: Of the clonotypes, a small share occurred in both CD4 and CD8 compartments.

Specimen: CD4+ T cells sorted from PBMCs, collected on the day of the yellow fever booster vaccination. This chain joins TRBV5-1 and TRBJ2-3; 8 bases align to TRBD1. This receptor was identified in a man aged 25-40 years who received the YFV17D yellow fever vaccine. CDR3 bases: TGCGCCAGCTCCGGACAGGGCAACACAGATACGCAGTATTTT. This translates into CASSGQGNTDTQYF.